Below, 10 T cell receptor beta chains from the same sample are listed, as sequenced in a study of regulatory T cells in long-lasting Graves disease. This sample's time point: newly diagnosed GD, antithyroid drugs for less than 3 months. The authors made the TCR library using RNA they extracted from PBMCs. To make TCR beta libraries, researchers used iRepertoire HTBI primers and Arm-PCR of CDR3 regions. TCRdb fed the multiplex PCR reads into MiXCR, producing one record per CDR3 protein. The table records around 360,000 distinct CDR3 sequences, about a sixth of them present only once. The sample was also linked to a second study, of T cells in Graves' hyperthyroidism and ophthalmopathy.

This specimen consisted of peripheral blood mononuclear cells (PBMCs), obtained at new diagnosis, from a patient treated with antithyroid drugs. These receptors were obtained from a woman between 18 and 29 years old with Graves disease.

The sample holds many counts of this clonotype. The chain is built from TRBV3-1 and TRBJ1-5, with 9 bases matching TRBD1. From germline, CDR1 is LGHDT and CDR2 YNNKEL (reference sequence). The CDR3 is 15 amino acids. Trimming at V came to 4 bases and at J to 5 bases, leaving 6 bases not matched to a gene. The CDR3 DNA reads TGTGCCAGCAGCCGAATACAGGGGGCCCATCAGCCCCAGCATTTT. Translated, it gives CASSRIQGAHQPQHF.

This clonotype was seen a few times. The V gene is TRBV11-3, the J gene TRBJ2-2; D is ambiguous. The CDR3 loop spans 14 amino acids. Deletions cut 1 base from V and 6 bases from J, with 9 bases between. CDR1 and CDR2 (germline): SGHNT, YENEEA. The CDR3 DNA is TGTGCCAGCAGCTTAGGGGAAAGTGCCGGGGAGCTGTTTTTT. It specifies CASSLGESAGELFF.

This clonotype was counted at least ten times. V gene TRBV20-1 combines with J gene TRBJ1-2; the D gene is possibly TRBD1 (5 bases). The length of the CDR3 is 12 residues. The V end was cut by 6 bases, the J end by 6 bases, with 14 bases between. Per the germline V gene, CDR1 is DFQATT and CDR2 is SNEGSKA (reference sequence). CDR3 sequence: CSAPGEADGYTF. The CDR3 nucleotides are TGCAGTGCCCCGGGGGAAGCGGATGGCTACACCTTC.

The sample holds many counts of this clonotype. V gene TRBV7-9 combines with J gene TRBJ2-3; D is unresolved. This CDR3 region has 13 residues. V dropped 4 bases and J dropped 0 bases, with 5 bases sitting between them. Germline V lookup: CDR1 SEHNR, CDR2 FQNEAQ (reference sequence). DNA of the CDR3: TGTGCCAGCAGCTATTTAAGCACAGATACGCAGTATTTT. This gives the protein CASSYLSTDTQYF.

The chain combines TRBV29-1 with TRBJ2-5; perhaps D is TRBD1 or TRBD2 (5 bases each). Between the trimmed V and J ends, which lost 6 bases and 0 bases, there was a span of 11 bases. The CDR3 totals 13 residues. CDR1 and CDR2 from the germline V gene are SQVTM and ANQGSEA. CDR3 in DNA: TGCAGCGTATTGGGGGAGAACCAAGAGACCCAGTACTTC. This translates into CSVLGENQETQYF. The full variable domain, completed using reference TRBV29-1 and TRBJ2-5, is SAVISQKPSRDICQRGTSLTIQCQVDSQVTMMFWYRQQPGQSLTLIATANQGSEATYESGFVIDKFPISRPNLTFSTLTVSNMSPEDSSIYLCSVLGENQETQYFGPGTRLLVL.

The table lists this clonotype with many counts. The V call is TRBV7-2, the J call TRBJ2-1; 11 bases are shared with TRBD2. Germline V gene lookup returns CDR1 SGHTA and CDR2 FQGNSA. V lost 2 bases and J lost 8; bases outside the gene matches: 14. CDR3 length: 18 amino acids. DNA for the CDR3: TGTGCCAGCAGCTTAACGGAGTGGCTAGCGGGAGGTATTCATGAGCAGTTCTTC. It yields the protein CASSLTEWLAGGIHEQFF.

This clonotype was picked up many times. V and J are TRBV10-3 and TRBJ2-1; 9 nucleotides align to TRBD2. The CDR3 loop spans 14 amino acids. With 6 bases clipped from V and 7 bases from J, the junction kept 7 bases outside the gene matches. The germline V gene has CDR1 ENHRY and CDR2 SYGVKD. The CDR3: CAIRGSGSSNEQFF. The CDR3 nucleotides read TGTGCCATCAGAGGTAGCGGGAGTTCGAATGAGCAGTTCTTC.

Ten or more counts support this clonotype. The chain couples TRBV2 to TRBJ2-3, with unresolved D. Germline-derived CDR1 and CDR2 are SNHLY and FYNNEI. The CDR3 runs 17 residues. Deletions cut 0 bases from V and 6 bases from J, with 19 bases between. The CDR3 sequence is CASSEALERLIGDTQYF. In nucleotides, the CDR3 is TGTGCCAGCAGTGAAGCGCTGGAACGCCTGATAGGGGATACGCAGTATTTT. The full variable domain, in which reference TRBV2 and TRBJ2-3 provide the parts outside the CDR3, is EPEVTQTPSHQVTQMGQEVILRCVPISNHLYFYWYRQILGQKVEFLVSFYNNEISEKSEIFDDQFSVERPDGSNFTLKIRSTKLEDSAMYFCASSEALERLIGDTQYFGPGTRLTVL.

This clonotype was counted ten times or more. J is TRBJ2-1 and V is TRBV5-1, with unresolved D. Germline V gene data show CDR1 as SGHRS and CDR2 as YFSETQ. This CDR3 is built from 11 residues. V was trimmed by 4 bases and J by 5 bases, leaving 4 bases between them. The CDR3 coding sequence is TGCGCCAGCAGCGAAGACAATGAGCAGTTCTTC. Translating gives CASSEDNEQFF.

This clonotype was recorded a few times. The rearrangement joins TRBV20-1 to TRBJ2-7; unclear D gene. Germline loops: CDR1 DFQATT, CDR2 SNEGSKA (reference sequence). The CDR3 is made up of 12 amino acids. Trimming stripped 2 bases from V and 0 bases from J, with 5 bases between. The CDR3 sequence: CSARTVSYEQYF. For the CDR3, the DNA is TGCAGTGCTAGAACAGTCTCCTACGAGCAGTACTTC.